The 25 T cell receptor beta chains below all came from one sample that was sequenced in a study of response to subunit inactivated influenza vaccine. Via MiXCR, TCRdb re-called the RT-PCR reads, giving one row per CDR3 protein. Here the sample spans more than 500,000 distinct CDR3 sequences, roughly 12% being singletons. This sample was also put to use in a study of T cells expressing NK-cell markers. That source adds: TCR beta libraries carry UMIs added by 5'RACE template switching.

The sequenced sample was PBMCs from blood, obtained on the day of vaccination. The receptors come from a man aged 45-60 years who received an inactivated influenza vaccine.

This sequence joins TRBV4-3 and TRBJ2-7; unclear D gene. The germline V gene has CDR1 LGHNA and CDR2 YSLEER. Deletions cut 3 bases from V and 0 bases from J, with 12 bases between. CDR3 length: 15 amino acids. The CDR3 protein is CASSQGTSSSYEQYF. The CDR3 DNA follows: TGCGCCAGCAGCCAGGGTACTTCAAGCTCCTACGAGCAGTACTTC.

A few counts support this clonotype. This chain uses TRBV5-1 with TRBJ2-7; D is uncertain. Germline CDR1 and CDR2: SGHRS and YFSETQ. V lost 0 bases and J 2 bases, leaving 12 bases between the germline ends. CDR3 length equals 15 residues. CDR3 nucleotide sequence: TGCGCCAGCAGCTTGGAGGCTCGCTATACCTACGAGCAGTACTTC. As protein: CASSLEARYTYEQYF.

This clonotype was observed a handful of times. The CDR3 DNA follows: TGCGCCAGCAGCCTACATAGCGGCCAAGAGACCCAGTACTTC. Translating gives CASSLHSGQETQYF. The rearrangement joins TRBV5-1 to TRBJ2-5, with a weak D call TRBD2 (6 bases). Germline V gene sequence: CDR1 SGHRS, CDR2 YFSETQ. The CDR3 covers 14 residues. Trimming cost V 4 bases and J 1 base, with 11 bases left between them.

V gene TRBV30 combines with J gene TRBJ2-7; maybe TRBD1 (6 bases). The V gene lost 6 bases and the J gene lost 2 bases, with 11 bases spanning the gap. Germline V lookup: CDR1 GTSNPN, CDR2 SVGIG (reference sequence). This CDR3 has 12 residues. CDR3 protein: CACIQGPYEQYF. The CDR3 DNA reads TGTGCCTGTATACAGGGCCCCTACGAGCAGTACTTC.

This sequence joins TRBV7-2 and TRBJ2-7, with D unresolved. Per germline, CDR1 SGHTA and CDR2 FQGNSA. The CDR3 totals 15 residues. The ends were cut back, 0 bases at V and 7 bases at J, with 16 bases in the middle. The CDR3 DNA reads as TGTGCCAGCAGCTTAGCTGGACGGCCCAACCCAGAGCAGTACTTC. Amino acids: CASSLAGRPNPEQYF.

The chain combines TRBV4-3 with TRBJ2-7; D possibly corresponds to TRBD1 (5 bases). The CDR3 totals 15 residues. Germline V gene sequence: CDR1 LGHNA, CDR2 YSLEER. Trimming took 0 bases from V and 2 from J, leaving 11 bases between them. CDR3 DNA: TGCGCCAGCAGCCAAGAATCCGACAGAACCTACGAGCAGTACTTC. Protein product: CASSQESDRTYEQYF.

The V and J genes are TRBV19 and TRBJ2-1; maybe TRBD2 (5 bases). The CDR3 loop spans 15 amino acids. CDR1 is LNHDA and CDR2 is SQIVND in the germline V gene (reference sequence). Trimming took off 1 base at V and 4 bases at J, with 11 bases between the two ends. CDR3: CASSIAAGSYNEQFF. The DNA of the CDR3 is TGTGCCAGTAGTATAGCCGCTGGGAGTTACAATGAGCAGTTCTTC.

This clonotype was seen more than once but under ten times. The chain is built from TRBV7-8 and TRBJ2-1; D is unclear. V lost 1 base, J lost 11 bases, and 9 bases lay in between. Germline CDR1 SGHVS, CDR2 FQNEAQ. The CDR3 totals 12 residues. This CDR3 is CASSLGEAKQFF. For the CDR3, the DNA is TGTGCCAGCAGCTTAGGAGAGGCCAAGCAGTTCTTC.

The chain has TRBV7-3 and TRBJ2-1; TRBD2 matches at 13 bases. The CDR3 has 16 amino acids. Trimming took 3 bases from V and 8 from J; bases not matched to a gene: 7. Germline V gene data show CDR1 as SGHTA and CDR2 as FQGTGA. The CDR3 sequence: CASSFTGTSGAHEQFF. The CDR3 DNA follows: TGTGCCAGCAGCTTCACCGGGACTAGCGGGGCCCATGAGCAGTTCTTC.

This clonotype was recorded a few times. The chain couples TRBV11-2 to TRBJ2-1; TRBD2 agrees at 8 bases. Losses at the gene ends were 2 bases for V and 4 bases for J; bases not matched to a gene: 10. Looked up from germline, CDR1 is SGHAT and CDR2 is FQNNGV. This CDR3 spans 17 amino acids. The CDR3 reads CASSLNREREWYNEQFF. In DNA form, the CDR3 reads TGTGCCAGCAGCTTAAATCGGGAGCGGGAGTGGTACAATGAGCAGTTCTTC.

This clonotype has ten or more counts. This chain uses TRBV12-3 or TRBV12-4 with TRBJ2-7; tentatively, D is TRBD2 (5 bases). With 6 bases removed from V and 3 bases from J, the gap between germline ends came to 9 bases. The CDR3 length is 12 residues. CDR3 sequence (DNA): TGTGCCAGCAGAGAGGGAAACTACGAGCAGTACTTC. This translates into CASREGNYEQYF.

This clonotype was picked up a small number of times. The rearrangement uses TRBV5-1 and TRBJ2-3; TRBD1 matches at 7 bases. This CDR3 has 15 residues. The germline gives CDR1 SGHRS, CDR2 YFSETQ. V shed 0 bases, J shed 2 bases, and the junction held 3 bases outside the gene matches. The CDR3 DNA follows: TGCGCCAGCAGCTTGGGGGGACAGATCACAGATACGCAGTATTTT. Protein: CASSLGGQITDTQYF.

This clonotype was detected a few times. The chain links TRBV12-3 or TRBV12-4 to TRBJ2-7; perhaps D is TRBD1 or TRBD2 (5 bases each). The CDR3 loop spans 15 amino acids. With 6 bases removed from V and 6 bases from J, the gap between germline ends came to 21 bases. In DNA, the CDR3 is TGTGCCAGCAGGGATTCCTCCGGGACCCCCTTCGAGCAGTACTTC. It translates to CASRDSSGTPFEQYF.

The rearrangement joins TRBV6-1 to TRBJ2-7; D remains unclear. The germline gives CDR1 MNHNS, CDR2 SASEGT. CDR3 length: 15 residues. With 1 base removed from V and 2 bases from J, the gap between germline ends came to 12 bases. CDR3 bases: TGTGCCAGCAGTGAAGGGGCCTTCGGAACCTACGAGCAGTACTTC. This sequence encodes CASSEGAFGTYEQYF.

The chain uses TRBV7-2 and TRBJ2-1, with TRBD2 matching 7 bases. J gave up 3 bases and V 2 bases, and 4 bases lay outside the gene matches. Germline V lookup: CDR1 SGHTA, CDR2 FQGNSA. The CDR3 is 15 amino acids. As DNA, the CDR3 is TGTGCCAGCAGCTTATGGCGGGAGTTCTACAATGAGCAGTTCTTC. Translating it yields CASSLWREFYNEQFF. Together with reference TRBV7-2 and TRBJ2-1, the CDR3 gives the full variable domain: GAGVSQSPSNKVTEKGKDVELRCDPISGHTALYWYRQSLGQGLEFLIYFQGNSAPDKSGLPSDRFSAERTGGSVSTLTIQRTQQEDSAVYLCASSLWREFYNEQFFGPGTRLTVL.

This clonotype was seen a handful of times. This chain uses TRBV11-2 with TRBJ2-1; 9 bases are shared with TRBD2. This CDR3 spans 15 amino acids. The germline CDR1 and CDR2 sequences are SGHAT and FQNNGV. The junction had 10 bases not matched to a gene; V was cut back by 2 bases and J by 11 bases. The CDR3 DNA sequence: TGTGCCAGCAGCTTAAAGCGGGAGGATTATGGGCAGCAGTTCTTC. Protein: CASSLKREDYGQQFF. Looking up the rest from reference TRBV11-2 and TRBJ2-1 gives the full variable domain: EAGVAQSPRYKIIEKRQSVAFWCNPISGHATLYWYQQILGQGPKLLIQFQNNGVVDDSQLPKDRFSAERLKGVDSTLKIQPAKLEDSAVYLCASSLKREDYGQQFFGPGTRLTVL.

The sample holds a few counts of this clonotype. The J gene is TRBJ2-2, the V gene TRBV5-1; 9 bases align to TRBD1. V shed 0 bases and J 4 bases; nucleotides not matched to a gene: 7. CDR3 length: 17 amino acids. Germline CDR1 is SGHRS and CDR2 is YFSETQ. CDR3 in amino acids: CASSLAHGTGSTGELFF. CDR3 coding DNA: TGCGCCAGCAGCTTGGCCCACGGGACAGGGTCCACCGGGGAGCTGTTTTTT.

This clonotype was recorded a few times. The V gene is TRBV28, the J gene TRBJ1-1; D possibly corresponds to TRBD1 (5 bases). The CDR3 loop spans 17 amino acids. Germline V gives CDR1 MDHEN, CDR2 SYDVKM. Trimming stripped 6 bases from V and 2 bases from J, with 22 bases between. CDR3 DNA sequence: TGTGCCAGCAGCCTTAATTGGGGCACCGGCCCTAACACTGAAGCTTTCTTT. Translating it yields CASSLNWGTGPNTEAFF.

This clonotype was seen only a few times. The rearrangement links TRBV6-1 to TRBJ2-1, with 15 bases lining up with TRBD2. Trimming took 4 bases from V and 7 from J; bases not matched to a gene: 5. Germline CDR1 MNHNS, CDR2 SASEGT. The length of the CDR3 is 16 residues. The CDR3 here is CASSVSGLAGGNEQFF. DNA of the CDR3: TGTGCCAGCAGTGTCTCGGGACTAGCGGGAGGAAATGAGCAGTTCTTC.

This clonotype was detected ten times or more. The chain combines TRBV7-2 with TRBJ2-5; 9 bases align to TRBD1. The CDR3 covers 15 residues. Germline CDR1 is SGHTA and CDR2 is FQGNSA. Trimming cost V 5 bases and J 5 bases; bases outside gene matches: 9. CDR3 amino acids: CASSTQQGAHETQYF. The CDR3 DNA sequence: TGTGCCAGCAGCACCCAACAGGGGGCGCATGAGACCCAGTACTTC.

This clonotype has at least ten counts. V usage is TRBV6-1 and J usage is TRBJ2-3; TRBD1 is a possible D gene (6 bases). V lost 5 bases and J lost 4, with 16 bases in between. Germline CDR1 reads MNHNS; CDR2 reads SASEGT. CDR3 size: 15 residues. The DNA for the CDR3 is TGTGCCAGCAGTCCCCGAAACAGGGCTCCAGATACGCAGTATTTT. It yields the protein CASSPRNRAPDTQYF.

This clonotype showed up just a few times. The chain is built from TRBV4-1 and TRBJ2-2; the D is unclear. The germline gives CDR1 MGHRA, CDR2 YSYEKL. This CDR3 is 13 amino acids long. Between the trimmed V and J ends, which lost 0 bases and 6 bases, there was a span of 5 bases. CDR3 DNA: TGCGCCAGCAGCCAAGAGCGCCCCGGGGAGCTGTTTTTT. Its translation: CASSQERPGELFF.

The chain couples TRBV4-2 to TRBJ1-1; D is perhaps TRBD1 (5 bases). The CDR3 spans 15 residues. CDR1 LGHNA and CDR2 YNFKEQ come from the germline V gene. Trimming removed 1 base at V and 6 bases at J, with 15 bases between. The CDR3 loop is CASSQVFGTGAEAFF. The CDR3 DNA follows: TGTGCCAGCAGCCAAGTCTTTGGGACCGGAGCTGAAGCTTTCTTT.

The table lists this clonotype with many counts. This chain joins TRBV6-2 or TRBV6-3 and TRBJ2-4; possible D gene TRBD2, 5 bases. V gave up 5 bases and J gave up 1 base, with 9 bases separating them. This CDR3 has 14 amino acids. The germline CDR1 and CDR2 sequences are MNHEY and SVGEGT. The CDR3 protein is CASSRDLAKNIQYF. The CDR3 DNA follows: TGTGCCAGCAGTCGGGATTTGGCCAAAAACATTCAGTACTTC.

This clonotype was seen only a few times. V and J are TRBV3-1 and TRBJ1-5; D is perhaps TRBD1 (6 bases). Trimming pared 3 bases from V and 5 bases from J, leaving 20 bases between. Per the germline V gene, CDR1 is LGHDT and CDR2 is YNNKEL (reference sequence). This CDR3 has 17 amino acids. The CDR3: CASSHGPITGFYQPQHF. CDR3 DNA: TGTGCCAGCAGCCACGGGCCAATAACAGGGTTTTATCAGCCCCAGCATTTT. The full variable domain, rest sourced from reference TRBV3-1 and TRBJ1-5, is DTAVSQTPKYLVTQMGNDKSIKCEQNLGHDTMYWYKQDSKKFLKIMFSYNNKELIINETVPNRFSPKSPDKAHLNLHINSLELGDSAVYFCASSHGPITGFYQPQHFGDGTRLSIL.